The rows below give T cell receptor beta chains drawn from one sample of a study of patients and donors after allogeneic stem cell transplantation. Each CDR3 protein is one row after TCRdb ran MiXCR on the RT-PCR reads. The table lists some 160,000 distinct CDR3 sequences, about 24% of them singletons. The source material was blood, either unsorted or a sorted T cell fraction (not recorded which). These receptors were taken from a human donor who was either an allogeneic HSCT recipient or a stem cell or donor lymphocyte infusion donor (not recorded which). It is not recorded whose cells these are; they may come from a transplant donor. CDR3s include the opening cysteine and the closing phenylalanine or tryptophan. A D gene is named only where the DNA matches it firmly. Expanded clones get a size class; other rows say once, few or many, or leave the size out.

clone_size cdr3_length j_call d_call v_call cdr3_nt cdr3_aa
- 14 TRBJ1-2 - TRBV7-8 TGTGCCAGCAGCAGGGGTCCACCTAACTTTGGCTACACCTTC CASSRGPPNFGYTF
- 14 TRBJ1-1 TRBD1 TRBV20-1 TGCAGTGCTAGAACACAGGGGATGGGCACTGAAGCTTTCTTT CSARTQGMGTEAFF
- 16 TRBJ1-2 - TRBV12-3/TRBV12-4 TGTGCCAGCAGTTCCCCGGACATGAGCTGGGACTATGGCTACACCTTC CASSSPDMSWDYGYTF
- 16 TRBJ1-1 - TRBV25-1 TGTGCCAGCAGTGAATTGTCAGCATCAGGGAACACTGAAGCTTTCTTT CASSELSASGNTEAFF
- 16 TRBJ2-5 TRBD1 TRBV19 TGTGCCAGTAGTAACACCGGACAGGGGATCGAAGAGACCCAGTACTTC CASSNTGQGIEETQYF
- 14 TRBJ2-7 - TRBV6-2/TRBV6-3 TGTGCCAGCAGGAGGACAACACACTCCTACGAGCAGTACTTC CASRRTTHSYEQYF
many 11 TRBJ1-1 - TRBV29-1 TGCAACATCCAAAGGAACACTGAAGCTTTCTTT CNIQRNTEAFF
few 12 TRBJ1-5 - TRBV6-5 TGTGCCAGCACCGAACCAGGAGGCCGCCAGCATTTT CASTEPGGRQHF
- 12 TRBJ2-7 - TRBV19 TGTGCCAGTAGTATTGGGGGCTACGAGCAGTACTTC CASSIGGYEQYF
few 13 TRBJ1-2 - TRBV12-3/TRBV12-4 TGTGCCAGCAGCAGGACAGACTGGCAAGGCTACACCTTC CASSRTDWQGYTF
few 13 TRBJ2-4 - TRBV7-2 TGTGCCAGCACCCCAGGTCAGGGGAACATTCAGTACTTC CASTPGQGNIQYF
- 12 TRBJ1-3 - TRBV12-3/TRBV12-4 TGTGCCAGCAGACCCGGGGACACCACCATATATTTT CASRPGDTTIYF
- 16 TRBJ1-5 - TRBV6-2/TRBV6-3 TGTGCCAGCAGTTACTTGGGAACTAGGGGCAATCAGCCCCAGCATTTT CASSYLGTRGNQPQHF
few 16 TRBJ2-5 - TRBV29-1 TGCAGCGTTGACCCCCTAGGGAGGGGGCGCGAAGAGACCCAGTACTTC CSVDPLGRGREETQYF
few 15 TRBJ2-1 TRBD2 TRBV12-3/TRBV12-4 TGTGCCAGCAGGGCCGAGCGGGGGAACTACAATGAGCAGTTCTTC CASRAERGNYNEQFF
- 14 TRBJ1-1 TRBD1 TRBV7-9 TGTGCCAGCAGCCTAGGACAGGGGAGGATTGAAGCTTTCTTT CASSLGQGRIEAFF
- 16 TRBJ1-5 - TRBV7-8 TGTGCCAGCAGCCGATCCTGGCAGTATAGCAATCAGCCCCAGCATTTT CASSRSWQYSNQPQHF
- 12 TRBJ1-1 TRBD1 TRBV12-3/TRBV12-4 TGTGCCAGCACCGGACAGGGGGCGAGAGCTTTCTTT CASTGQGARAFF
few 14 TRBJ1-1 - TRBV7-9 TGTGCCAGCATAGACCAGGGAGCTGACACTGAAGCTTTCTTT CASIDQGADTEAFF
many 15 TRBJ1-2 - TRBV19 TGTGCCACCCATCCGCTGTCAGACCCTAACTATGGCTACACCTTC CATHPLSDPNYGYTF
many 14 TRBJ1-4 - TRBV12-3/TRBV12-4 TGTGCCAGCAGTTTGATAACAGGGAAGGGTAAACTGTTTTTT CASSLITGKGKLFF
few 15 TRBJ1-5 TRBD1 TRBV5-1 TGCGCCAGCAGCTTGGAGACAGGGTTCAACCAGCCCCAGCATTTT CASSLETGFNQPQHF
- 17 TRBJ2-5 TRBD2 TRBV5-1 TGCGCCAGCAGCTTGGCCGTATTAGCGGGGGCCCAAGAGACCCAGTACTTC CASSLAVLAGAQETQYF
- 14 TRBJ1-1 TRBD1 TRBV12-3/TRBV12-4 TGTGCCAGCAGTCCAGAGACAGGGCCCACTGAAGCTTTCTTT CASSPETGPTEAFF
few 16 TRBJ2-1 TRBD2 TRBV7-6 TGTGCCAGCATCCCCCTAGCGGGGAGTATTTACAATGAGCAGTTCTTC CASIPLAGSIYNEQFF
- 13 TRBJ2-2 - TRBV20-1 TGCAGTGCAAGAGGGGGGACAAACGGGGAGCTGTTTTTT CSARGGTNGELFF
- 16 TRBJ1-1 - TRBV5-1 TGCGCCAGCAGCTTGGCCAAGCCCCTAGGGAACACTGAAGCTTTCTTT CASSLAKPLGNTEAFF
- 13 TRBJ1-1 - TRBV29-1 TGCAGCGTTGAAGTGACAGGGAACACTGAAGCTTTCTTT CSVEVTGNTEAFF
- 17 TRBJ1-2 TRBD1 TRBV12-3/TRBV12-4 TGTGCCAGCAGTTTACCGCAGTTTGGGACAGGCAACTATGGCTACACCTTC CASSLPQFGTGNYGYTF
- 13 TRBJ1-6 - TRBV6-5 TGTGCCAGCAGTTACGGCACGGATTCACCCCTCCACTTT CASSYGTDSPLHF
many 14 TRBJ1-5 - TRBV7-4 TGTGCCAGCAGCCCGGGGGATAGCAATCAGCCCCAGCATTTT CASSPGDSNQPQHF
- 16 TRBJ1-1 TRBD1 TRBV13 TGTGCCAGCAGCCTCTCCGGGACAGGGGGCTTGGCTGAAGCTTTCTTT CASSLSGTGGLAEAFF